This passage covers 6 T cell receptor beta chains from one sample sequenced in a study of blood T cell repertoires in COVID-19. TCRdb's copy holds only in-frame clones and misses some; the assay was immunoSEQ multiplex PCR. The sample includes roughly 410,000 clones, roughly 90% of them seen just once. What was sequenced was peripheral blood. These receptors all come from a woman aged 40 to 49 with COVID-19, enrolled during active disease.

This chain joins TRBV24-1 and TRBJ1-1, with D possibly TRBD1 on 6 matching bases. The ends were cut back, 4 bases at V and 7 bases at J, with 18 bases in the middle. There are 15 residues in the CDR3. Germline V gene sequence: CDR1 KGHDR, CDR2 SFDVKD. The CDR3 DNA reads as TGTGCCACCAGTGACCCCTCGCGGGGGGCAGTTGAAGCTTTCTTT. Translation gives CATSDPSRGAVEAFF.

This chain links TRBV2 with TRBJ1-4, with 9 bases aligning to TRBD1. Germline CDR1 is SNHLY and CDR2 is FYNNEI. After removal of 4 bases from V and 4 bases from J, the junction contained 10 bases not matched to a gene. The CDR3 is made up of 17 amino acids. DNA for the CDR3: TGTGCCAGCAGTGTCTTGGGACAGGGAAACCATAATGAAAAACTGTTTTTT. Translating it yields CASSVLGQGNHNEKLFF.

The rearrangement joins TRBV11-2 to TRBJ2-1; the D gene is possibly TRBD1 (5 bases). The CDR3 is made up of 13 amino acids. V was shortened by 4 bases and J by 9 bases, with 13 bases between the two germline ends. CDR1 and CDR2 (germline): SGHAT, FQNNGV. CDR3 DNA: TGTGCCAGCAGCTCGGTACCAAGGGGTGAGCAGTTCTTC. It specifies CASSSVPRGEQFF.

This sequence joins TRBV5-8 and TRBJ1-1; the D is unclear. Germline assignment: CDR1 SGHTS and CDR2 YDEGEE. The CDR3 runs to 13 residues. Trimming removed 0 bases at V and 9 bases at J, with 12 bases between. The CDR3: CASSLVRLSKAFF. The CDR3 nucleotides read TGTGCCAGCAGCTTGGTCAGACTATCTAAAGCTTTCTTT. Drawing the rest from reference TRBV5-8 and TRBJ1-1, the complete variable domain is EAGVTQSPTHLIKTRGQQATLRCSPISGHTSVYWYQQALGLGLQFLLWYDEGEERNRGNFPPRFSGRQFPNYSSELNVNALELEDSALYLCASSLVRLSKAFFGQGTRLTVV.

The genes are TRBV5-6 and TRBJ1-2; 8 bases agree with TRBD1. The ends lost 7 bases at V and 4 bases at J; junction bases unmatched: 6. CDR3 length: 13 residues. The germline V gene encodes CDR1 SGHDT and CDR2 YYEEEE. The CDR3 DNA sequence: TGTGCCAGCGCAAGGACAGGGTTCTATGGCTACACCTTC. It is translated as CASARTGFYGYTF.

V and J are TRBV5-1 and TRBJ1-1; no clear D. Trimming took off 0 bases at V and 6 bases at J, with 12 bases between the two ends. CDR3 length: 14 residues. From germline, CDR1 is SGHRS and CDR2 YFSETQ. The CDR3 coding sequence is TGCGCCAGCAGCTTGGATTCCTCTCGGGCTGAAGCTTTCTTT. Residues: CASSLDSSRAEAFF.